The sequence of this T cell receptor beta chain was determined in a study of blood T cells in healthy people across ages. Study-level points and caveats: Estimates based on one million T cells were treated as lower bounds. A roughly linear age-dependent decrease characterized TCR beta diversity per million T cells. Any conclusive comparison of naive versus antigen-experienced cells was prevented by using unsorted PBMCs.

The CDR3 runs 16 residues. CDR1 is MDHEN and CDR2 is SYDVKM in the germline V gene. The ends lost 3 bases at V and 0 bases at J; junction bases unmatched: 7. About this clonotype: The target antigen is unknown.

At least 7 million PBMCs were isolated per sample. With a J-beta primer mix and a sample-barcoded 5' primer, a second PCR ran about 7 to 12 cycles. TCRdb redid the calling of the 5' RACE reads with MiXCR, one entry per CDR3 protein. The sample holds about a million distinct CDR3 sequences, around 49% seen once. The sample consisted of blood. This rearrangement joins TRBV28 to TRBJ2-7; TRBD1 matches at 8 bases. The TCR originated in a man under 40 in good health. For the CDR3, the DNA is TGTGCCAGCAGTTTGACCACAGGGGGAAGCTCCTACGAGCAGTACTTC. It codes for CASSLTTGGSSYEQYF.